What follows is one T cell receptor (beta chain) and its context. Its antigen remains unidentified. Generated by immunoSEQ multiplex PCR, the TCRdb table keeps only in-frame clones and is missing some. Of 20,000 to 25,000 clones in the sample, 80% to 90% were seen once. Methotrexate plus calcineurin inhibitor accompanied controls' myeloablative marrow transplants; sampling was 1 year later. These data are taken from a study of T cells after posttransplantation cyclophosphamide. Findings and caveats of the study: Later blood repertoires were often dominated by clones from the donor CD8+ memory compartment. Recipient CMV seropositivity and CMV reactivation strongly tracked TRB clonality. Tissue-infiltrating T cells from skin or gut overlapped little with blood T cells.

Specimen: PBMCs, collected after an allogeneic stem cell transplant with a calcineurin inhibitor and methotrexate. This receptor was obtained from a female patient between 50 and 59 years old who received an allogeneic stem cell transplant from an unrelated donor, was CMV-positive, and had chronic GVHD only. Some T cells may have originated in the graft donor.

CDR3 coding DNA: TGTGCCAGCAGCGTACTTATAGCGGGAGGGCCCTATGAGCAGTTCTTC. Translating it yields CASSVLIAGGPYEQFF. The gene calls are TRBV9 and TRBJ2-1; TRBD2 agrees at 11 bases. Germline-derived CDR1 and CDR2 are SGDLS and YYNGEE. Trimming took 1 base from V and 8 from J; bases not matched to a gene: 8. The CDR3 loop spans 16 amino acids.